This T cell receptor beta chain was identified in a study of regulatory T cells in long-lasting Graves disease (dated by TCRdb to 2020 to 2023). Context from the whole study: Persistent Graves' disease was defined as antithyroid drug treatment for over 5 years with persistently positive TSH receptor autoantibodies. This study used TCR sequencing and RNA sequencing of peripheral blood to compare persistent Graves' disease patients against newly diagnosed Graves' disease patients. The study was conducted in China and was registered as a clinical trial. A total of some 35 samples underwent TCR sequencing, from roughly 13 patients with persistent Graves' disease and around 20 patients with newly diagnosed Graves' disease. Antithyroid drugs had been taken for approximately ten years on average by persistent Graves' disease patients in the clinical cohort. Summary of the overall study and its limitations: Preferential use of TRBV28, TRBJ1-2 and TRBJ2-5 was observed in persistent disease, whereas TRBV20-1 and TRBJ2-1 were favored in newly diagnosed disease. The authors acknowledged the small sample size as a limitation that may reduce accuracy. Sequencing and analysis were restricted to the TCR beta chain. Persistent patients shared more public clonotypes among themselves (more than 2,500) than newly diagnosed patients did (about 970). Compared with newly diagnosed patients, persistent Graves' disease patients had lower TCR Shannon entropy and fewer highly expanded clones, which suggests clonal expansion. The study examined only peripheral blood because the primary lesion, thyroid tissue, could not be accessed.

The time point label for this specimen denotes: persistent/refractory GD, antithyroid drugs over 5 years with positive TRAb. RNA was extracted from PBMCs in TRIzol for both TCR sequencing and RNA sequencing. The diagnosis of Graves' disease followed American Thyroid Association guidelines. Recruitment of patients was carried out at an endocrinology department in Xi'an, China. Each patient gave about 9.1 milliliters of peripheral blood, collected in an EDTA anticoagulant tube. Ficoll Paque Plus density gradient separation was used to isolate PBMCs, and no further T cell sorting was done. An Agilent 2100 Bioanalyzer and agarose gel were used to check RNA quality, and a NanoDrop 2000 was used to measure RNA concentration. This clonotype was counted many times. Its antigen specificity is not known. Base qualities are not recorded, but no much larger clone differs from it by a single base. The method behind the library was multiplex PCR. The run used an Illumina HiSeq 4000. iRepertoire HTBI primers and Arm-PCR amplification of CDR3 regions were used to construct TCR beta libraries. Before sequencing, the PCR products underwent gel purification. In the source study's methods: A total of fewer than 80 TRBV and 14 TRBJ segments were identified across samples and were used for gene usage analysis of CDR3 amino acid clonotypes. COPE and FqMerger were used to merge the filtered high-quality paired reads into contigs. Contigs were aligned with BLAST to IMGT TRBV, TRBD and TRBJ reference genes, and CDR3 was defined per IMGT. Highly expanded clones were defined as clonotypes with a frequency above 0.1%. Shannon entropy served as the measure of repertoire diversity, while the Gini coefficient captured V-J evenness. Clonotypes shared by more than one individual were considered public. TCRdb reprocessed the public reads (quality trimming at Q25 with fastp, clone calling with MiXCR) and kept in-frame beta chains. Each CDR3 protein appears once, grouped with its most common genes and DNA. Clone size and V and J calls follow TCRdb, not the original study. A total of approximately 290,000 distinct CDR3 sequences appear in this sample, 22% of them only once. In total, the top ten clones hold 56% of the sample.

There are 17 amino acids in the CDR3, from cysteine to phenylalanine inclusive. Just the 51-base CDR3 DNA is kept, in frame starting at base 1. V loses 4 bases at its end and J loses 1 base; junction bases beyond the gene matches: 12. Sample: peripheral blood mononuclear cells (PBMCs), taken when the disease was refractory, from a patient treated with antithyroid drugs. The chain is encoded by TRBV12-3 or TRBV12-4 joined to TRBJ2-7; a stretch of 8 junction bases matches TRBD1. This TCR derives from a female donor with Graves disease. CDR3 loop: CASSWGRGPFSSYEQYF. The DNA sequence is given as TGTGCCAGCAGTTGGGGCAGGGGGCCTTTTAGTTCCTACGAGCAGTACTTC.